This TCR beta chain originates from a study of blood T cell repertoires in COVID-19. On the study more broadly: Acute and convalescent COVID-19 specimens originated in the United States, Italy and Spain. Sources were T cells, B-cell-depleted T cells, or PBMCs; the material itself was cDNA or gDNA.

This CDR3 has 11 residues. CDR1 and CDR2 from the germline V gene are GTSNPN and SVGIG (reference sequence). V was shortened by 2 bases and J by 3 bases, with 5 bases between the two germline ends. Method: immunoSEQ multiplex PCR; TCRdb's copy keeps in-frame clones and lacks some. The sample shows under 130,000 clones, around nine tenths of them seen only once. The chain employs TRBV30 and TRBJ2-7, with D tentatively TRBD1 (5 bases). Sequenced: peripheral blood. This TCR derives from a human donor in a cohort sampled during active COVID-19. CDR3 sequence reads: CAWSQGYEQYF. For the CDR3, the DNA is TGTGCCTGGAGTCAGGGCTACGAGCAGTACTTC.